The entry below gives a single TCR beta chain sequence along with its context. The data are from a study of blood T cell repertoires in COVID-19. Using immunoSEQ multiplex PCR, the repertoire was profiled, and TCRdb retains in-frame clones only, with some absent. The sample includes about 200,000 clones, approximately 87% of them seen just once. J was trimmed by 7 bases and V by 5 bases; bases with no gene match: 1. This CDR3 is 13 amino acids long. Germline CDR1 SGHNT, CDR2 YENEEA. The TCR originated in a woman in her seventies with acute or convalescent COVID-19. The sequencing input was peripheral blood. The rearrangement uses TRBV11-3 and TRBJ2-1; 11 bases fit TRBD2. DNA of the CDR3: TGTGCCAGCAGCCGGACTAGCGGGAATGAGCAGTTCTTC. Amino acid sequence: CASSRTSGNEQFF.